These T cell receptor beta chains were read from a single sample in a study of shared clonotypes between healthy human individuals. Profiled with immunoSEQ multiplex PCR; TCRdb holds only in-frame clones, not every one. The sample lists 2 million to 2.5 million clones, about 92% occurring once. The sample comprised naive CD4+ T cells from PBMCs. The source is a man aged 18 to 29 in good health. Some clones in this sample may be carry-over from other donors' samples. Both conserved end residues are part of each CDR3. A D gene is named only where the DNA matches it firmly. For some rows the clone size is stated as once, few or many, or as a class when expanded; others skip it.

J gene: TRBJ2-1
clone size: NA
D gene: TRBD1
CDR3 length: 17
V gene: TRBV7-8
CDR3 protein: CASSPFYRDRDHNEQFF
CDR3 DNA: TGTGCCAGCAGCCCATTTTACCGGGACAGGGATCACAATGAGCAGTTCTTC

J gene: TRBJ2-7
clone size: NA
D gene: TRBD1
CDR3 length: 15
V gene: TRBV28
CDR3 protein: CASSTPGTAFYEQYF
CDR3 DNA: TGTGCCAGCAGTACGCCCGGGACAGCGTTCTACGAGCAGTACTTC

J gene: TRBJ2-7
clone size: NA
D gene: NA
CDR3 length: 14
V gene: TRBV28
CDR3 protein: CASSLLGLSYEQYF
CDR3 DNA: TGTGCCAGCAGTTTATTAGGGCTGTCCTACGAGCAGTACTTC

J gene: TRBJ1-5
clone size: NA
D gene: TRBD1
CDR3 length: 17
V gene: TRBV27
CDR3 protein: CASSRVGTGIATGPQHF
CDR3 DNA: TGTGCCAGCAGTCGCGTCGGGACAGGGATTGCCACTGGGCCCCAGCATTTT

J gene: TRBJ1-1
clone size: NA
D gene: NA
CDR3 length: 14
V gene: TRBV21-1
CDR3 protein: CASRVEGVNTEAFF
CDR3 DNA: TGTGCCAGCAGGGTTGAGGGTGTGAACACTGAAGCTTTCTTT

J gene: TRBJ2-7
clone size: NA
D gene: NA
CDR3 length: 12
V gene: TRBV10-3
CDR3 protein: CAISPDSYEQYF
CDR3 DNA: TGTGCCATCAGCCCCGATTCCTACGAGCAGTACTTC

J gene: TRBJ1-3
clone size: NA
D gene: NA
CDR3 length: 15
V gene: TRBV10-3
CDR3 protein: CAISTPGDSGNTIYF
CDR3 DNA: TGTGCCATCAGCACCCCAGGGGACTCTGGAAACACCATATATTTT

J gene: TRBJ2-2
clone size: NA
D gene: NA
CDR3 length: 14
V gene: TRBV10-3
CDR3 protein: CAISESVGTGELFF
CDR3 DNA: TGTGCCATCAGTGAGTCGGTAGGGACCGGGGAGCTGTTTTTT

J gene: TRBJ1-1
clone size: NA
D gene: NA
CDR3 length: 12
V gene: TRBV6-6
CDR3 protein: CASSKSGGEAFF
CDR3 DNA: TGTGCCAGCAGTAAATCGGGGGGTGAAGCTTTCTTT

J gene: TRBJ1-5
clone size: NA
D gene: NA
CDR3 length: 13
V gene: TRBV6-6
CDR3 protein: CASSYSLSGQGHF
CDR3 DNA: TGTGCCAGCAGTTATTCACTCTCGGGCCAGGGACATTTT

J gene: TRBJ1-2
clone size: NA
D gene: TRBD1
CDR3 length: 13
V gene: TRBV11-1
CDR3 protein: CASSFGGGARYTF
CDR3 DNA: TGTGCCAGCAGCTTTGGAGGGGGCGCGAGGTACACCTTC

J gene: TRBJ2-2
clone size: NA
D gene: NA
CDR3 length: 14
V gene: TRBV6-1
CDR3 protein: CASSVERGAGELFF
CDR3 DNA: TGTGCCAGCAGTGTAGAGAGGGGTGCCGGGGAGCTGTTTTTT

J gene: TRBJ2-5
clone size: NA
D gene: NA
CDR3 length: 15
V gene: TRBV28
CDR3 protein: CASSFNSLQLETQYF
CDR3 DNA: TGTGCCAGCAGTTTCAACAGCCTCCAGCTAGAGACCCAGTACTTC

J gene: TRBJ2-5
clone size: NA
D gene: NA
CDR3 length: 16
V gene: TRBV2
CDR3 protein: CASDTSIRVYQETQYF
CDR3 DNA: TGTGCCAGCGACACTTCTATCAGGGTCTACCAAGAGACCCAGTACTTC

J gene: TRBJ1-1
clone size: NA
D gene: NA
CDR3 length: 12
V gene: TRBV30
CDR3 protein: CAWKQGRTEAFF
CDR3 DNA: TGTGCCTGGAAGCAGGGGCGGACTGAAGCTTTCTTT

J gene: TRBJ2-3
clone size: NA
D gene: TRBD2
CDR3 length: 15
V gene: TRBV28
CDR3 protein: CASSLGGLPKDTQYF
CDR3 DNA: TGTGCCAGCAGTTTAGGGGGACTACCGAAAGATACGCAGTATTTT

J gene: TRBJ1-4
clone size: once
D gene: TRBD1
CDR3 length: 14
V gene: TRBV18
CDR3 protein: CASSIQGAGEKLFF
CDR3 DNA: TGTGCCAGCTCCATACAGGGGGCAGGGGAAAAACTGTTTTTT

J gene: TRBJ2-4
clone size: NA
D gene: NA
CDR3 length: 14
V gene: TRBV4-1
CDR3 protein: CASSQPRVKNIQYF
CDR3 DNA: TGCGCCAGCAGCCAACCCCGGGTTAAAAACATTCAGTACTTC

J gene: TRBJ2-7
clone size: once
D gene: NA
CDR3 length: 12
V gene: TRBV7-2
CDR3 protein: CASSVPRYEQYF
CDR3 DNA: TGTGCCAGCAGCGTTCCCAGGTACGAGCAGTACTTC

J gene: TRBJ2-3
clone size: NA
D gene: TRBD2
CDR3 length: 16
V gene: TRBV25-1
CDR3 protein: CASSELAGAGTDTQYF
CDR3 DNA: TGTGCCAGCAGTGAGCTAGCGGGAGCGGGCACAGATACGCAGTATTTT

J gene: TRBJ2-3
clone size: NA
D gene: NA
CDR3 length: 14
V gene: TRBV19
CDR3 protein: CASSSEGPGDTQYF
CDR3 DNA: TGTGCCAGTAGCTCCGAGGGTCCGGGAGATACGCAGTATTTT

J gene: TRBJ2-2
clone size: NA
D gene: TRBD1
CDR3 length: 12
V gene: TRBV2
CDR3 protein: CASSKQGRELFF
CDR3 DNA: TGTGCCAGCAGTAAACAGGGGCGGGAGCTGTTTTTT

J gene: TRBJ2-1
clone size: NA
D gene: TRBD2
CDR3 length: 15
V gene: TRBV11-3
CDR3 protein: CASSFRSGDYNEQFF
CDR3 DNA: TGTGCCAGCAGCTTCAGAAGCGGGGACTACAATGAGCAGTTCTTC

J gene: TRBJ1-1
clone size: NA
D gene: NA
CDR3 length: 12
V gene: TRBV11-3
CDR3 protein: CASSFSGTEAFF
CDR3 DNA: TGTGCCAGCAGCTTTAGCGGAACTGAAGCTTTCTTT

J gene: TRBJ1-1
clone size: NA
D gene: TRBD1
CDR3 length: 15
V gene: TRBV28
CDR3 protein: CASSEAGQQNTEAFF
CDR3 DNA: TGTGCCAGCAGCGAAGCGGGACAGCAGAACACTGAAGCTTTCTTT

J gene: TRBJ1-2
clone size: NA
D gene: TRBD1
CDR3 length: 15
V gene: TRBV28
CDR3 protein: CASSLLNYSGQGSTF
CDR3 DNA: TGTGCCAGCAGTTTACTCAACTATTCGGGACAGGGGAGCACCTTC

J gene: TRBJ1-1
clone size: NA
D gene: NA
CDR3 length: 10
V gene: TRBV20-1
CDR3 protein: CSATGGQAFF
CDR3 DNA: TGCAGTGCTACTGGGGGCCAAGCTTTCTTT

J gene: TRBJ2-1
clone size: NA
D gene: NA
CDR3 length: 14
V gene: TRBV14
CDR3 protein: CASSQHVGVDEQFF
CDR3 DNA: TGTGCCAGCAGCCAACATGTTGGCGTCGATGAGCAGTTCTTC

J gene: TRBJ1-1
clone size: NA
D gene: NA
CDR3 length: 13
V gene: TRBV9
CDR3 protein: CASSPTLNTEAFF
CDR3 DNA: TGTGCCAGCAGCCCCACTTTGAACACTGAAGCTTTCTTT

J gene: TRBJ1-2
clone size: NA
D gene: NA
CDR3 length: 17
V gene: TRBV7-2
CDR3 protein: CASSFRQGRADNYGYTF
CDR3 DNA: TGTGCCAGCAGCTTCCGTCAGGGCAGGGCTGATAACTATGGCTACACCTTC

J gene: TRBJ2-7
clone size: NA
D gene: TRBD2
CDR3 length: 13
V gene: TRBV7-9
CDR3 protein: CASSLESGVEQYF
CDR3 DNA: TGTGCCAGCAGCTTGGAGAGCGGGGTAGAGCAGTACTTC

J gene: TRBJ2-3
clone size: NA
D gene: TRBD2
CDR3 length: 16
V gene: TRBV28
CDR3 protein: CASSSLAGASTDTQYF
CDR3 DNA: TGTGCCAGCAGTTCCCTAGCGGGAGCTAGCACAGATACGCAGTATTTT

J gene: TRBJ2-2
clone size: NA
D gene: NA
CDR3 length: 13
V gene: TRBV11-2
CDR3 protein: CASSVDRNGELFF
CDR3 DNA: TGTGCCAGCAGCGTCGACAGAAACGGGGAGCTGTTTTTT